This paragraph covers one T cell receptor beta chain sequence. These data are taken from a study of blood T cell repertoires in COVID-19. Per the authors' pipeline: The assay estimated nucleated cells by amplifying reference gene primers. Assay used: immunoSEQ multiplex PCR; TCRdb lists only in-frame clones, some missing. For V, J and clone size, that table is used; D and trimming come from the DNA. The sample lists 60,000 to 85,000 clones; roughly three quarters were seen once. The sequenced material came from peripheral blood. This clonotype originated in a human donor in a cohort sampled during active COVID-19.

Written as DNA, the CDR3 is TGTGCCTGGAGTGTACTGGGGACAGCCTCCACGAAGGCTTTCTTT. Translating gives CAWSVLGTASTKAFF. This chain links TRBV30 with TRBJ1-1; 7 nucleotides line up with TRBD1. The germline V gene has CDR1 GTSNPN and CDR2 SVGIG (reference sequence). The CDR3 length is 15 residues. Unmatched junction bases numbered 15, after V lost 0 bases and J lost 11 bases.